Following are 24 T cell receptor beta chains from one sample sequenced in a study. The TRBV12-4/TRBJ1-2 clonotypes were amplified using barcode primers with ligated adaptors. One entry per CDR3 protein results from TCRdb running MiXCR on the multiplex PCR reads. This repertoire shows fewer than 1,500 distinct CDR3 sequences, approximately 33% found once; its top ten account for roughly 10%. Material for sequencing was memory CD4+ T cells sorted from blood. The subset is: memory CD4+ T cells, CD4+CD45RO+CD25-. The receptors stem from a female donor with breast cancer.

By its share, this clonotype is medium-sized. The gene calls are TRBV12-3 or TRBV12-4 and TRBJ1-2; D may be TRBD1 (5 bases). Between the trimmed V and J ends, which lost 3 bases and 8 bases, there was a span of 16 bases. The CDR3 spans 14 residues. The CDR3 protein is CASSFRDSTRGYTF. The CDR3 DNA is TGTGCCAGCAGTTTCAGGGACTCCACTAGAGGCTACACCTTC.

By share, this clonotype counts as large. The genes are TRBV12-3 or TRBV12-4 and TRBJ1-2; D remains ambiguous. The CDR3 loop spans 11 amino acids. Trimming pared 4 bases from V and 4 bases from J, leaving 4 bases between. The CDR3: CASSSTYGYTF. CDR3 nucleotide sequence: TGTGCCAGCAGTTCAACCTATGGCTACACCTTC.

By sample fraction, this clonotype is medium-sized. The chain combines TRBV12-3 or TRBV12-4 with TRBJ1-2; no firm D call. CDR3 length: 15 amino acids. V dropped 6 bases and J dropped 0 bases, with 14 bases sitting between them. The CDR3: CASSYRGIANYGYTF. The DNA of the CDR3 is TGTGCCAGCAGCTACCGGGGAATCGCTAACTATGGCTACACCTTC.

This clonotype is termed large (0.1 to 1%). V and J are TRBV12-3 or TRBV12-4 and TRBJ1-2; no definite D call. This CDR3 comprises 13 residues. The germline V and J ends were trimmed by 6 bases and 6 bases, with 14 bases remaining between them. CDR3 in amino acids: CASSRGGPDGYTF. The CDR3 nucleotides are TGTGCCAGCAGCCGAGGCGGGCCCGATGGCTACACCTTC.

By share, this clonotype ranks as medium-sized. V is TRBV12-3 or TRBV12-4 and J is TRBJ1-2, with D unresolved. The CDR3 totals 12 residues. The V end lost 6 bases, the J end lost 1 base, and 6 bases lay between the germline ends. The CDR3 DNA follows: TGTGCCAGCAGCGGCAGTAACTATGGCTACACCTTC. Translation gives CASSGSNYGYTF.

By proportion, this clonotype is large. The CDR3: CASSFVRRGYTF. The CDR3 DNA is TGTGCCAGCAGTTTCGTCAGGCGTGGCTACACCTTC. V gene TRBV12-3 or TRBV12-4 combines with J gene TRBJ1-2; the D is unclear. Trimming took off 3 bases at V and 7 bases at J, with 9 bases between the two ends. The CDR3 covers 12 residues.

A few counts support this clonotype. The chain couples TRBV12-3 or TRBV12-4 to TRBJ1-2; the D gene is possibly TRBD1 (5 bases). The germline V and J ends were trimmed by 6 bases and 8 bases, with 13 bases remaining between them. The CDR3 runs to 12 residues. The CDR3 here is CASRFTGKGYTF. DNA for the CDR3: TGTGCCAGCAGGTTCACAGGAAAAGGCTACACCTTC.

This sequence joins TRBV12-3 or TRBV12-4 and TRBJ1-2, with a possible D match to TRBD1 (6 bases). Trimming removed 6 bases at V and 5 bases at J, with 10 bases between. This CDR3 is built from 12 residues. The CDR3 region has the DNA TGTGCCAGCAGGACAGGCGAATATGGCTACACCTTC. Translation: CASRTGEYGYTF.

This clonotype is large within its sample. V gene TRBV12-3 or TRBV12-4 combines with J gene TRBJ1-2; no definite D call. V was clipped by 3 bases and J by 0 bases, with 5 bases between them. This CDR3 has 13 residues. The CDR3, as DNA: TGTGCCAGCAGTTTGGATCCTAACTATGGCTACACCTTC. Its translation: CASSLDPNYGYTF.

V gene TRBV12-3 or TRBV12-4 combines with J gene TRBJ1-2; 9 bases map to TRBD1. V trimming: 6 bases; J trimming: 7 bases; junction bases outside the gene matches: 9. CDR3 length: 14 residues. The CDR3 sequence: CASRQPDRGGGYTF. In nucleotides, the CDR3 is TGTGCCAGCAGGCAACCGGACAGGGGAGGTGGCTACACCTTC.

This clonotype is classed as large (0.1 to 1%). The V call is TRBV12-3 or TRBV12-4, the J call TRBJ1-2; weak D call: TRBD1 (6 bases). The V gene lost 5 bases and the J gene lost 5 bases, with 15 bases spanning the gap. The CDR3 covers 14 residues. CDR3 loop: CASSPTGTVYGYTF. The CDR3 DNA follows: TGTGCCAGCAGTCCGACAGGCACTGTTTATGGCTACACCTTC.

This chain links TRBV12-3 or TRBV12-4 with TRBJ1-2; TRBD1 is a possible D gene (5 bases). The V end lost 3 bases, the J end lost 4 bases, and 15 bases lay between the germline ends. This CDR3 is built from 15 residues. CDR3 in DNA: TGTGCCAGCAGTTTGGCGGGGACGGATACCTATGGCTACACCTTC. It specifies CASSLAGTDTYGYTF.

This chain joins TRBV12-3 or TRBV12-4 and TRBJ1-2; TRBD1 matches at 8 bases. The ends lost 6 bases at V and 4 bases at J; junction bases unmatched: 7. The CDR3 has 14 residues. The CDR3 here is CASRSGQVRYGYTF. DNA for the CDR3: TGTGCCAGCAGGTCGGGACAGGTCCGCTATGGCTACACCTTC.

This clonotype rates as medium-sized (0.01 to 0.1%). CDR3 nucleotides: TGTGCCAGCAGTCTTCGGGACAGGGAAGGCTACACCTTC. It translates to CASSLRDREGYTF. The chain uses TRBV12-3 or TRBV12-4 and TRBJ1-2; 9 bases fit TRBD1. The junction had 6 bases not matched to a gene; V was cut back by 5 bases and J by 8 bases. There are 13 residues in the CDR3.

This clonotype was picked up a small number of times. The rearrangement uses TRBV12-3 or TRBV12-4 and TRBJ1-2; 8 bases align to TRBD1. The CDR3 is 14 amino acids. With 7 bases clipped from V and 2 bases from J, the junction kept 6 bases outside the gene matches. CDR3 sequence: CASNGQGRNYGYTF. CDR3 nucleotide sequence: TGTGCCAGCAATGGACAGGGTCGGAACTATGGCTACACCTTC.

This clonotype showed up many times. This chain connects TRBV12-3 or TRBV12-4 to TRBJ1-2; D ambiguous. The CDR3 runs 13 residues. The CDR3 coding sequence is TGTGTCAACAATCCGGACGGTTTGGGTGGCTACACCTTC. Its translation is CVNNPDGLGGYTF.

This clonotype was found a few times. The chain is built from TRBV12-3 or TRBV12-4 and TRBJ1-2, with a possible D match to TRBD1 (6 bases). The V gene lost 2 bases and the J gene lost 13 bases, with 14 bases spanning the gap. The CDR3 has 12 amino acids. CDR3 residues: CASSLRTRGSTF. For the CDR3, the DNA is TGTGCCAGCAGTTTACGGACCAGGGGTAGCACCTTC.

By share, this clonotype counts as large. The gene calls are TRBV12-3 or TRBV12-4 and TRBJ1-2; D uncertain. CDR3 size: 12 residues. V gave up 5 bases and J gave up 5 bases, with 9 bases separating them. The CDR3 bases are TGTGCCAGCAGTAGGTCTTCTTATGGCTACACCTTC. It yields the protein CASSRSSYGYTF.

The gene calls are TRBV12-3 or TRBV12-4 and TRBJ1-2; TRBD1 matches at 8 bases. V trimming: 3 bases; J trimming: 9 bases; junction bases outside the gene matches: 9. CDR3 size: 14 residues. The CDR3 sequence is CASSLDREVKRYTF. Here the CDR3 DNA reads TGTGCCAGCAGTTTGGACAGGGAAGTAAAGCGCTACACCTTC.

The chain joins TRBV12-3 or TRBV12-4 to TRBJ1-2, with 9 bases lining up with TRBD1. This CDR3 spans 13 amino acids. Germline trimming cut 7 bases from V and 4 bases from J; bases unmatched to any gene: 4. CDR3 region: CASIQGQGYGYTF. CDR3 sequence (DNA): TGTGCCAGCATCCAGGGACAGGGCTATGGCTACACCTTC.

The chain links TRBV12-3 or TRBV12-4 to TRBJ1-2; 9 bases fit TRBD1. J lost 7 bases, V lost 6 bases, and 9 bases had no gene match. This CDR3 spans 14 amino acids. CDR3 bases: TGTGCCAGCAGCCGGTCCGGGACAGGGAGTGGCTACACCTTC. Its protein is CASSRSGTGSGYTF.

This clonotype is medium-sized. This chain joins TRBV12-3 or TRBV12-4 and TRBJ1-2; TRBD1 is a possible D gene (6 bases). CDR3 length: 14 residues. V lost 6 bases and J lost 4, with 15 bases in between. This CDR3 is CASRKQGPSYGYTF. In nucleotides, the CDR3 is TGTGCCAGCAGAAAACAGGGCCCATCCTATGGCTACACCTTC.

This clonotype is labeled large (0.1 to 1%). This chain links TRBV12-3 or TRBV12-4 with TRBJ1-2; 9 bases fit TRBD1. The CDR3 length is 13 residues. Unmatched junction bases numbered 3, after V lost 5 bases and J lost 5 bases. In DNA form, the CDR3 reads TGTGCCAGCAGTCCTGGGACAGGGTATGGCTACACCTTC. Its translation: CASSPGTGYGYTF.

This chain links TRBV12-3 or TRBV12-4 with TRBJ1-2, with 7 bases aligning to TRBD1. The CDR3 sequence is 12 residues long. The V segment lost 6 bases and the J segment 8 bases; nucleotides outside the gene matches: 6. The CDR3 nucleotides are TGTGCCAGCAGCGACAGGGAAGGCGGCTACACCTTC. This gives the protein CASSDREGGYTF.